This passage covers 5 T cell receptor beta chains from one sample sequenced in a study of T-cell memory formation after mild COVID-19. TCRdb independently ran MiXCR on the 5' RACE reads; one entry per CDR3 protein. The table lists about 350,000 distinct CDR3 sequences, approximately 15% of them singletons. Sequencing was carried out using PBMCs or a T cell subset sorted from them (not recorded which). Receptors were obtained from a man between 18 and 29 years old who had mild COVID-19 (a few samples of this study predate the infection). Cell type and time point are not known.

This chain joins TRBV7-3 and TRBJ2-3, with 10 bases that match TRBD2. Germline trimming cut 5 bases from V and 6 bases from J; bases unmatched to any gene: 11. The CDR3 loop spans 16 amino acids. The germline CDR1 and CDR2 sequences are SGHTA and FQGTGA. The CDR3: CASSHRSGGALDTQYF. The CDR3 DNA reads TGTGCCAGCAGCCATAGAAGCGGGGGGGCTCTGGATACGCAGTATTTT.

The chain uses TRBV3-1 and TRBJ2-1; the match to TRBD2 covers 11 bases. J was trimmed by 7 bases and V by 0 bases; bases with no gene match: 5. The V gene's germline CDR1 is LGHDT and CDR2 YNNKEL (reference sequence). The CDR3 sequence is 16 residues long. CDR3 coding DNA: TGTGCCAGCAGCCAAGATCTTAGCGGGGGGGCGAATGAGCAGTTCTTC. Encoded protein: CASSQDLSGGANEQFF.

The sample holds a few counts of this clonotype. The V call is TRBV5-1, the J call TRBJ2-2; D possibly corresponds to TRBD1 (6 bases). CDR1 is SGHRS, CDR2 YFSETQ, per germline. CDR3 length equals 15 residues. V shed 3 bases and J shed 1 base, with 10 bases lying between them. The CDR3 sequence: CASSSGHWNTGELFF. CDR3 DNA sequence: TGCGCCAGCAGCTCGGGACACTGGAACACCGGGGAGCTGTTTTTT. Based on the CDR3 plus reference TRBV5-1 and TRBJ2-2, the full variable domain is KAGVTQTPRYLIKTRGQQVTLSCSPISGHRSVSWYQQTPGQGLQFLFEYFSETQRNKGNFPGRFSGRQFSNSRSEMNVSTLELGDSALYLCASSSGHWNTGELFFGEGSRLTVL.

A few counts support this clonotype. This rearrangement joins TRBV6-6 to TRBJ2-3; TRBD2 agrees at 9 bases. The CDR3 covers 15 residues. After removal of 6 bases from V and 6 bases from J, the junction contained 10 bases not matched to a gene. Germline V gene sequence: CDR1 MNHNY, CDR2 SVGAGI (reference sequence). The chain's CDR3 is CASRSLAGDLDTQYF. The CDR3 DNA reads as TGTGCCAGCAGGTCACTAGCGGGTGATTTGGATACGCAGTATTTT.

This chain connects TRBV29-1 to TRBJ1-2, with a weak D call TRBD1 (5 bases). The CDR3 length is 12 residues. CDR1 SQVTM and CDR2 ANQGSEA come from the germline V gene. Trimming stripped 6 bases from V and 0 bases from J, with 8 bases between. CDR3 nucleotide sequence: TGCAGCGTCGACAGTACTAACTATGGCTACACCTTC. It encodes CSVDSTNYGYTF. Full variable domain (missing parts from reference TRBV29-1 and TRBJ1-2): SAVISQKPSRDICQRGTSLTIQCQVDSQVTMMFWYRQQPGQSLTLIATANQGSEATYESGFVIDKFPISRPNLTFSTLTVSNMSPEDSSIYLCSVDSTNYGYTFGSGTRLTVV.